This T cell receptor (beta chain) was sequenced for a study of blood T cell repertoires in COVID-19. The CDR3 totals 15 residues. Per the germline V gene, CDR1 is MNHEY and CDR2 is SMNVEV (reference sequence). V dropped 2 bases and J dropped 0 bases, with 11 bases sitting between them. The protocol was immunoSEQ multiplex PCR, while the TCRdb copy is restricted to in-frame clones and leaves out a portion. The sample includes 200,000 to 300,000 clones, roughly 90% seen only once; the top ten take over 1.5%. The receptor comes from a man aged 30 to 45 with active or convalescent COVID-19. The sequencing sample was made of peripheral blood. The gene calls are TRBV27 and TRBJ2-7; D not resolved. In nucleotides, the CDR3 is TGTGCCAGCAGTTTAGCTTTGGCCAGCTCCTACGAGCAGTACTTC. Protein sequence: CASSLALASSYEQYF.